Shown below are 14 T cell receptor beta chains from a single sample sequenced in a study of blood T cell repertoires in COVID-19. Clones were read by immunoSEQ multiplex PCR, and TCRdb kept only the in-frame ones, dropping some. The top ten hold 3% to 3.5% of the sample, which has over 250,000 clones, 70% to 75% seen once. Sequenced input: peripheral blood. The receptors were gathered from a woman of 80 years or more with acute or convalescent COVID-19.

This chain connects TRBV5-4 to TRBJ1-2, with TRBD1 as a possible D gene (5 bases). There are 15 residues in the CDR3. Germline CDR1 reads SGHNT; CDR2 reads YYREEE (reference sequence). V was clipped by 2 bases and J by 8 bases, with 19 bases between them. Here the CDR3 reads CASSFLANRPRGYTF. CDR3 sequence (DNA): TGTGCCAGCAGCTTTCTGGCGAACAGGCCACGGGGCTACACCTTC.

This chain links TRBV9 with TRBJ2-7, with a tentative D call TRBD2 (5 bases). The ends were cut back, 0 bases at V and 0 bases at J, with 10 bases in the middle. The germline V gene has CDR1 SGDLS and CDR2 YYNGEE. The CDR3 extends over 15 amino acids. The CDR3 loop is CASSVGGSASYEQYF. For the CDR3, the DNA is TGTGCCAGCAGCGTAGGAGGGTCCGCCTCCTACGAGCAGTACTTC.

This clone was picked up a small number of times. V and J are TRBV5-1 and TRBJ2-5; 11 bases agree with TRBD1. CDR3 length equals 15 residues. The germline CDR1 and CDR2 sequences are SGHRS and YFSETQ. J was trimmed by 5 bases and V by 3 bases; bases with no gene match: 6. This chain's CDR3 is CASSWGQGELETQYF. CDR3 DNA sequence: TGCGCCAGCAGCTGGGGACAGGGGGAGTTGGAGACCCAGTACTTC.

The DNA for the CDR3 is TGTGCCACCAGAGCGGGAGCCACAGATACGCAGTATTTT. Amino acids: CATRAGATDTQYF. The V call is TRBV6-6, the J call TRBJ2-3; 8 bases are shared with TRBD2. Unmatched junction bases numbered 5, after V lost 10 bases and J lost 2 bases. The CDR3 loop spans 13 amino acids. Germline CDR1 is MNHNY and CDR2 is SVGAGI (reference sequence).

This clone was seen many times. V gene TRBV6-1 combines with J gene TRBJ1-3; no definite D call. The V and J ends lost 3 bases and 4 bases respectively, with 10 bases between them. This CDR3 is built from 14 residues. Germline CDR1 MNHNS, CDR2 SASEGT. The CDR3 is CASSDLGRGNTIYF. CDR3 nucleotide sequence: TGTGCCAGCAGTGATCTCGGGAGAGGAAACACCATATATTTT.

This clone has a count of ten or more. CDR3 sequence (DNA): TGTGCCAGTAGTCCGGACAGGGGCTCCTCTGGGGCCAACGTCCTGACTTTC. Translated: CASSPDRGSSGANVLTF. The chain carries TRBV19 and TRBJ2-6; TRBD1 aligns across 9 bases. Germline assignment: CDR1 LNHDA and CDR2 SQIVND (reference sequence). Trimming cost V 5 bases and J 0 bases; bases outside gene matches: 5. The CDR3 is made up of 17 amino acids.

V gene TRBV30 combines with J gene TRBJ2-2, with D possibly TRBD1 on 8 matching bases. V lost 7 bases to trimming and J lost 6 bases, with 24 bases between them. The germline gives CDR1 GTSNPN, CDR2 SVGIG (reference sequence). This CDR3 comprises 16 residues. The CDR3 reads CALKRGQVLMAGELFF. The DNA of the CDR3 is TGTGCCTTAAAGCGGGGACAGGTCCTCATGGCCGGGGAGCTGTTTTTT.

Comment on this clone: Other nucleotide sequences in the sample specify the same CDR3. CDR3 coding DNA: TGTGCCAGCTCACCAGGACAGGGTGGCGAGACCCAGTACTTC. Its protein product is CASSPGQGGETQYF. The chain carries TRBV18 and TRBJ2-5; 8 bases map to TRBD1. This CDR3 comprises 14 residues. Trimming took 2 bases from V and 5 from J; bases not matched to a gene: 4. Germline CDR1 and CDR2: KGHSH and LQKENI.

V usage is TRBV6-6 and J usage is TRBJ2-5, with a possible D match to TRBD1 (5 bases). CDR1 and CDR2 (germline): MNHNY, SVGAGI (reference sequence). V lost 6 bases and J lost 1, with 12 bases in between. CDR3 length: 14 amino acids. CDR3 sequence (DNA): TGTGCCAGCAGGTTCGCTGGGGCCCAAGAGACCCAGTACTTC. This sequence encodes CASRFAGAQETQYF.

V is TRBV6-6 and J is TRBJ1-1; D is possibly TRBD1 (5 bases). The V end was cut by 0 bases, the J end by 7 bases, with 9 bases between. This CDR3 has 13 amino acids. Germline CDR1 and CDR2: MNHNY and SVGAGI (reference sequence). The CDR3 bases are TGTGCCAGCAGTTACTCGGGGCAAGATGAAGCTTTCTTT. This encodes CASSYSGQDEAFF.

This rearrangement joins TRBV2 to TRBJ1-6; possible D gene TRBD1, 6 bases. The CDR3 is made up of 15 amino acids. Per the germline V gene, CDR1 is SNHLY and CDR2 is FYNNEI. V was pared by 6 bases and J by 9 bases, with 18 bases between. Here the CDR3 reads CASRGPGAVSSPLHF. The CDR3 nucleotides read TGTGCCAGCAGAGGTCCAGGGGCGGTTTCTTCACCCCTCCACTTT.

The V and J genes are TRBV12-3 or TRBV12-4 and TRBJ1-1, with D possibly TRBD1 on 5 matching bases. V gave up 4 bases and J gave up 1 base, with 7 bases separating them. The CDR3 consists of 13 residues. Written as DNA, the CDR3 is TGTGCCAGCAGTTACACAGGGAACACTGAAGCTTTCTTT. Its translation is CASSYTGNTEAFF.

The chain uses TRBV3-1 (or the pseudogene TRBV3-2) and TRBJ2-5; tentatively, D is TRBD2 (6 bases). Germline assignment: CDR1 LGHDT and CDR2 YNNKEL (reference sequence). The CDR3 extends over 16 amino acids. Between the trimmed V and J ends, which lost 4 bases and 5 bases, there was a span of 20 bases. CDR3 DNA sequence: TGTGCCAGCAGCCGAACGGCTTGGGGGGTTAGGGAGACCCAGTACTTC. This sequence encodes CASSRTAWGVRETQYF.

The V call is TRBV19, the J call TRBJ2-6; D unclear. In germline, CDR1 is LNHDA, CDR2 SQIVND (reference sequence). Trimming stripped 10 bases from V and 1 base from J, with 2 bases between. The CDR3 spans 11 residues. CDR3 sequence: CATSGANVLTF. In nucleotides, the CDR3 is TGTGCCACTTCTGGGGCCAACGTCCTGACTTTC.